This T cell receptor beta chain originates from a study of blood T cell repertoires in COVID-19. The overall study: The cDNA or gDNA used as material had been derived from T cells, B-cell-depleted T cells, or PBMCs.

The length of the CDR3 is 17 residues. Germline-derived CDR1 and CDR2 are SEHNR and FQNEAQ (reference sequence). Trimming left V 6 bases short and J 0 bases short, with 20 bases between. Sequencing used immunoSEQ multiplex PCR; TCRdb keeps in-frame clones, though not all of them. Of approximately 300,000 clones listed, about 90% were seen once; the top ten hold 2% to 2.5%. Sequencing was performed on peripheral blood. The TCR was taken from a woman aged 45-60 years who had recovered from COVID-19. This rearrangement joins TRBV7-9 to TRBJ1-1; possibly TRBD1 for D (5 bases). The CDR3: CASSTTRAGEMNTEAFF. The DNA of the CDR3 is TGTGCCAGCAGTACGACCCGAGCGGGGGAGATGAACACTGAAGCTTTCTTT.